The rows below give T cell receptor beta chains drawn from one sample of a study of blood T cells in healthy people across ages. TCRdb fed the 5' RACE reads into MiXCR, producing one record per CDR3 protein. The sample contains about a million distinct CDR3 sequences, around two fifths of which appear only once. The sample consisted of blood. The receptors stem from a man younger than 30 in good health. Both conserved end residues are trimmed from each CDR3. A row's size may be missing; if present it is once, few, many or a size class.

V | size | CDR3
TRBV20-1 | few | SARRTDSYEQY
TRBV6-6 | NA | ASSYAAGDYGYT
TRBV7-9 | NA | ASSLIVQGRGYGYT
TRBV5-5 | many | ASSLDTSGGGYEQF
TRBV4-1 | NA | ASSQGGGREYTEAF
TRBV28 | NA | ASSQTSQKTGELF
TRBV29-1 | NA | SVEERGGFTDTQY
TRBV20-1 | NA | SAALSSGGDTQY
TRBV4-2 | many | ASSQDLTGSYEQY
TRBV12-3/TRBV12-4 | NA | ASSWDRDSYNEQF
TRBV5-1 | NA | ASSGDTIYEQY
TRBV12-3/TRBV12-4 | NA | ASSFDSHQETQY
TRBV6-2/TRBV6-3 | NA | ASSYSGYEQF
TRBV20-1 | NA | SAFSLAGGNYNEQF
TRBV4-1 | NA | ASSQANTGVAEAF
TRBV7-2 | NA | ASSKGGGQGAYEQY
TRBV12-3/TRBV12-4 | NA | ASSFGGQGANEQF
TRBV4-2 | few | ASSQESARGYTDTQY
TRBV20-1 | NA | SARFAEDITYEQY
TRBV4-1 | NA | ASSQVVGGQETQY
TRBV10-3 | few | ASQGGPRNEQY
TRBV19 | NA | ASTEVGQLGQPQH
TRBV29-1 | NA | SVVGGPATEAF
TRBV6-2/TRBV6-3 | few | ASSYSDGYYGYT
TRBV24-1 | few | ATTKEMGQGTSPLH
TRBV20-1 | NA | SARRLAGGRTGELF
TRBV6-1 | NA | AIGEQGTEAF
TRBV29-1 | many | SVTPTGGVDTQY
TRBV7-2 | NA | ASSSRLTGTPHNEQY
TRBV7-2 | NA | ASSVLLASGQDTQY
TRBV2 | NA | ASSRTSGIQGTQY
TRBV11-2 | few | ASSFLPKGPITDTQY
TRBV10-3 | NA | AISGTSGANVYNEQF
TRBV4-3 | many | ASSQDRHNSPLH
TRBV20-1 | few | SAEGRRFYNEQF
TRBV4-3 | NA | ASSHLGRESYGYT
TRBV2 | NA | ASSEERGGLQETQY
TRBV12-3/TRBV12-4 | NA | ASRTMKGYGYT
TRBV14 | NA | ASSRGLHNEQF
TRBV23-1 | NA | ASSPLASGGEKLF
TRBV4-3 | NA | ASNQGLGVMGYGYT
TRBV7-9 | NA | ASTIFGASVSYGQY
TRBV4-1 | few | ASSQAVAGRYEQY
TRBV9 | NA | ASSVAPDYEQY
TRBV29-1 | few | SVEEGTSGEKLF
TRBV20-1 | many | SATTGDSPLH
TRBV20-1 | NA | STRGRLAKNIQY
TRBV29-1 | NA | SVGAQGVNYGYT
TRBV6-6 | many | ASSGHTDTQY
TRBV7-2 | NA | ASSLPPERPQY
TRBV14 | few | ASSQDGRGIWETQY
TRBV4-1 | few | ASSLRLAGGGETQY
TRBV4-3 | few | ASSQDPRDSYATNEKLF
TRBV5-1 | many | ASSLGPELGDGYT
TRBV30 | NA | AWSPHGGGRGYT
TRBV4-3 | many | ASSQGFADTQY
TRBV4-1 | NA | ASSLHPGQNTDTQY
TRBV5-5 | NA | ASSLSSGSGTEAF